The 9 T cell receptor beta chains below come from one sample, sequenced in a study of radiotherapy plus CTLA-4 blockade in lung cancer. The data were produced by immunoSEQ multiplex PCR, yet TCRdb's version contains in-frame clones alone and is incomplete. This table has roughly 90,000 clones, almost 90% appearing once. The sequenced sample was peripheral blood, obtained from a patient treated with radiotherapy plus ipilimumab. The receptors originated from a human donor with non-small cell lung cancer that progressed on radiotherapy plus ipilimumab.

The V gene is TRBV6-4, the J gene TRBJ2-1, with D tentatively TRBD2 (5 bases). The CDR3 consists of 15 residues. The germline V gene has CDR1 MRHNA and CDR2 SNTAGT. V gave up 0 bases and J gave up 2 bases, with 8 bases separating them. The CDR3 sequence is CASSDSKAAYNEQFF. As DNA, the CDR3 is TGTGCCAGCAGTGACTCTAAAGCGGCCTACAATGAGCAGTTCTTC.

J is TRBJ2-1 and V is TRBV4-1; 14 nucleotides align to TRBD2. Germline CDR1 is MGHRA and CDR2 is YSYEKL. The CDR3 sequence is 16 residues long. Trimming took 3 bases from V and 8 from J; bases not matched to a gene: 6. The CDR3 spells CASSQGLAGVRDEQFF. The CDR3 DNA reads as TGCGCCAGCAGCCAGGGACTAGCGGGAGTGCGCGATGAGCAGTTCTTC.

The chain is built from TRBV5-6 and TRBJ1-4; D gene ambiguous. The germline gives CDR1 SGHDT, CDR2 YYEEEE. V dropped 1 base and J dropped 4 bases, with 17 bases sitting between them. The CDR3 length is 17 residues. CDR3 residues: CASSLQPAPLHNEKLFF. In DNA form, the CDR3 reads TGTGCCAGCAGCTTGCAGCCGGCCCCCCTCCATAATGAAAAACTGTTTTTT. Filled out from reference TRBV5-6 and TRBJ1-4, the complete variable domain reads DAGVTQSPTHLIKTRGQQVTLRCSPKSGHDTVSWYQQALGQGPQFIFQYYEEEERQRGNFPDRFSGHQFPNYSSELNVNALLLGDSALYLCASSLQPAPLHNEKLFFGSGTQLSVL.

The CDR3 DNA sequence: TGCGCCAGCAGCCAAGGGTGGGACCTGGGACTAGCGGGAGGGCGGACCGGGGAGCTGTTTTTT. Translated, it gives CASSQGWDLGLAGGRTGELFF. J is TRBJ2-2 and V is TRBV4-1; 16 nucleotides line up with TRBD2. J gave up 5 bases and V 1 base, and 13 bases lay outside the gene matches. The CDR3 contains 21 residues. Germline V gives CDR1 MGHRA, CDR2 YSYEKL.

The chain is built from TRBV9 and TRBJ2-5, with 10 bases fitting TRBD2. CDR1 and CDR2 (germline): SGDLS, YYNGEE. This CDR3 comprises 17 residues. V lost 0 bases and J lost 5; bases outside the gene matches: 10. The CDR3: CASSVDPLAGVRETQYF. In DNA form, the CDR3 reads TGTGCCAGCAGCGTAGACCCCCTAGCGGGAGTACGTGAGACCCAGTACTTC.

The V gene is TRBV5-6, the J gene TRBJ2-7; no firm D call. The CDR3 spans 13 residues. The V gene lost 0 bases and the J gene lost 2 bases, with 6 bases spanning the gap. From germline, CDR1 is SGHDT and CDR2 YYEEEE. The CDR3 sequence: CASSLGYPYEQYF. For the CDR3, the DNA is TGTGCCAGCAGCTTGGGATACCCCTACGAGCAGTACTTC.

This clone was found a few times. V and J are TRBV11-2 and TRBJ2-7, with TRBD2 matching 8 bases. The CDR3 totals 18 residues. V shed 5 bases, J shed 2 bases, and the junction held 17 bases outside the gene matches. Germline values: CDR1 SGHAT, CDR2 FQNNGV. CDR3 residues: CASSPTIDSGRDPYEQYF. The CDR3 DNA sequence: TGTGCCAGCAGCCCAACGATTGACAGCGGGAGAGACCCCTACGAGCAGTACTTC.

The chain carries TRBV6-1 and TRBJ2-7, with 7 bases matching TRBD2. Germline V gene sequence: CDR1 MNHNS, CDR2 SASEGT. With V trimmed by 6 bases and J by 0 bases, 5 bases remained unmatched. CDR3 length: 14 amino acids. CDR3: CASRGLAVSYEQYF. CDR3 DNA sequence: TGTGCCAGCAGGGGCCTAGCGGTCTCCTACGAGCAGTACTTC.

V is TRBV19 and J is TRBJ2-3, with 8 bases fitting TRBD2. V lost 6 bases and J lost 3; bases outside the gene matches: 17. This CDR3 has 18 residues. Germline V gene sequence: CDR1 LNHDA, CDR2 SQIVND (reference sequence). The CDR3 loop is CASSPLGHSGARTDTQYF. CDR3 nucleotide sequence: TGTGCCAGTAGCCCATTGGGTCATAGCGGGGCCCGGACAGATACGCAGTATTTT.